Listed below are T cell receptor beta chains from one sample, sequenced in a study of cytomegalovirus exposure and HLA in healthy donors. Only in-frame clones appear in the TCRdb table, and some are missing; sequencing was by immunoSEQ multiplex PCR. This sample has about 200,000 clones, with roughly four fifths found just once. Sequenced sample: PBMCs. Receptors originate from a woman aged 40-49 years in good health and CMV-seronegative. CDR3s include the opening cysteine and the closing phenylalanine or tryptophan. A D gene is named only where the DNA matches it firmly. Clone size appears in some rows only: once, few, many, or a class for an expanded clone.

clone_size | j_call | v_call | d_call | cdr3_length | cdr3_aa | cdr3_nt
NA | TRBJ2-7 | TRBV29-1 | NA | 15 | CSVGDWAGRRGEQYF | TGCAGCGTTGGGGACTGGGCGGGACGAAGGGGCGAGCAGTACTTC
few | TRBJ2-1 | TRBV7-9 | TRBD2 | 17 | CASSLVSLGRAGNEQFF | TGTGCCAGCAGCTTAGTCTCGTTGGGGAGGGCCGGGAATGAGCAGTTCTTC
NA | TRBJ2-3 | TRBV5-1 | TRBD2 | 15 | CASRQAGVITDTQYF | TGCGCCAGCAGGCAGGCGGGAGTCATCACAGATACGCAGTATTTT
NA | TRBJ2-7 | TRBV7-6 | TRBD2 | 15 | CASSPGLAEKYEQYF | TGTGCCAGCAGCCCCGGGCTAGCGGAAAAATACGAGCAGTACTTC
NA | TRBJ1-3 | TRBV21-1 | NA | 19 | CASSKAGDRPRSSGNTIYF | TGTGCCAGCAGCAAAGCAGGGGACAGGCCGAGAAGCTCTGGAAACACCATATATTTT
NA | TRBJ2-1 | TRBV7-2 | NA | 14 | CASSRGSSINEQFF | TGTGCCAGCAGCCGGGGGAGTAGCATCAATGAGCAGTTCTTC
once | TRBJ2-7 | TRBV28 | TRBD1 | 13 | CASTLTGGYEQYF | TGTGCCAGCACCCTGACAGGGGGCTACGAGCAGTACTTC
NA | TRBJ2-7 | TRBV11-2 | NA | 13 | CASSEGRTYEQYF | TGTGCCAGCAGCGAGGGGAGGACCTACGAGCAGTACTTC
NA | TRBJ2-7 | TRBV28 | NA | 12 | CASSLGGHEQYF | TGTGCCAGCAGTTTGGGGGGGCACGAGCAGTACTTC
NA | TRBJ1-2 | TRBV2 | TRBD1 | 13 | CARKINRGSGYTF | TGTGCCAGAAAGATAAACAGGGGCTCGGGCTACACCTTC
NA | TRBJ2-7 | TRBV7-9 | NA | 15 | CASSLPGPGTYEQYF | TGTGCCAGCAGCTTACCGGGCCCGGGAACGTACGAGCAGTACTTC
NA | TRBJ1-5 | TRBV19 | NA | 15 | CASKLRDQSNQPQHF | TGTGCCAGTAAACTCCGGGATCAGAGTAATCAGCCCCAGCATTTT
NA | TRBJ2-7 | TRBV2 | NA | 14 | CASSEGHRGGEQYF | TGTGCCAGCAGTGAAGGTCACAGGGGAGGCGAGCAGTACTTC
few | TRBJ1-5 | TRBV6-1 | NA | 14 | CASSARTMDQPQHF | TGTGCCAGCAGTGCACGGACAATGGATCAGCCCCAGCATTTT
NA | TRBJ2-7 | TRBV7-9 | NA | 13 | CASSPGVGDEQYF | TGTGCCAGCAGCCCGGGGGTCGGGGACGAGCAGTACTTC
NA | TRBJ2-1 | TRBV7-9 | TRBD2 | 18 | CASSSAGSGRQSRYEQFF | TGTGCCAGCAGCTCGGCGGGTAGCGGGAGACAGTCCCGGTATGAGCAGTTCTTC
NA | TRBJ2-1 | TRBV6-6 | TRBD2 | 16 | CASSNLSGLANNEQFF | TGTGCCAGCAGTAACCTCTCGGGACTAGCAAATAATGAGCAGTTCTTC
once | TRBJ2-1 | TRBV5-4 | NA | 16 | CASSRAGASSYNEQFF | TGTGCCAGCAGCCGAGCTGGAGCTTCCTCCTACAATGAGCAGTTCTTC
NA | TRBJ1-1 | TRBV6-6 | NA | 13 | CASSNQGTTEAFF | TGTGCCAGCAGTAACCAGGGTACAACTGAAGCTTTCTTT
NA | TRBJ2-5 | TRBV29-1 | TRBD2 | 17 | CSVAIPAGARNGETQYF | TGCAGCGTTGCTATTCCAGCGGGAGCGAGGAATGGAGAGACCCAGTACTTC
NA | TRBJ1-5 | TRBV19 | TRBD1 | 15 | CASSINRQGGQPQHF | TGTGCCAGTAGTATCAACCGACAGGGTGGACAGCCCCAGCATTTT
NA | TRBJ2-3 | TRBV19 | TRBD2 | 16 | CASSTLAGGRTDTQYF | TGTGCCAGTAGTACACTAGCGGGAGGCCGCACAGATACGCAGTATTTT
NA | TRBJ2-7 | TRBV25-1 | NA | 16 | CASSGHIGEDSYEQYF | TGTGCCAGCAGTGGCCATATCGGAGAAGACTCCTACGAGCAGTACTTC
NA | TRBJ2-3 | TRBV2 | NA | 11 | CASSYTDTQYF | TGTGCCAGCAGTTACACAGATACGCAGTATTTT
NA | TRBJ2-3 | TRBV4-2 | NA | 15 | CASSQEGPGTDTQYF | TGTGCCAGCAGCCAAGAAGGTCCGGGGACAGATACGCAGTATTTT
NA | TRBJ2-7 | TRBV18 | NA | 15 | CASSPSGGTSSTQYF | TGTGCCAGCTCACCTTCCGGCGGTACGAGCAGTACTCAGTACTTC
NA | TRBJ2-1 | TRBV5-6 | TRBD2 | 15 | CASSLVLAGDDEQFF | TGTGCCAGCAGCTTGGTCCTAGCGGGAGACGATGAGCAGTTCTTC
NA | TRBJ2-1 | TRBV7-3 | NA | 16 | CASSPSAPGLYNEQFF | TGTGCCAGCAGCCCCTCCGCGCCAGGGCTCTACAATGAGCAGTTCTTC
NA | TRBJ2-2 | TRBV5-4 | TRBD1 | 15 | CASSSRDSNTGELFF | TGTGCCAGCAGCAGCCGGGACAGTAACACCGGGGAGCTGTTTTTT
NA | TRBJ2-7 | TRBV27 | TRBD2 | 16 | CASYGVAGGPRSEQYF | TGTGCCAGCTACGGCGTCGCGGGAGGGCCACGGAGCGAGCAGTACTTC
few | TRBJ1-4 | TRBV10-3 | NA | 14 | CAITPGGANEKLFF | TGTGCCATCACCCCCGGCGGGGCTAATGAAAAACTGTTTTTT
NA | TRBJ2-3 | TRBV5-6 | NA | 13 | CASSLPPGDTQYF | TGTGCCAGCAGCTTGCCCCCCGGAGATACGCAGTATTTT
NA | TRBJ1-2 | TRBV27 | NA | 15 | CASSLFHGANYGYTF | TGTGCCAGCAGTTTATTCCACGGGGCTAACTATGGCTACACCTTC
once | TRBJ2-3 | TRBV10-3 | NA | 15 | CAISEPSSGSDTQYF | TGTGCCATCAGTGAGCCTAGCTCCGGCTCAGATACGCAGTATTTT